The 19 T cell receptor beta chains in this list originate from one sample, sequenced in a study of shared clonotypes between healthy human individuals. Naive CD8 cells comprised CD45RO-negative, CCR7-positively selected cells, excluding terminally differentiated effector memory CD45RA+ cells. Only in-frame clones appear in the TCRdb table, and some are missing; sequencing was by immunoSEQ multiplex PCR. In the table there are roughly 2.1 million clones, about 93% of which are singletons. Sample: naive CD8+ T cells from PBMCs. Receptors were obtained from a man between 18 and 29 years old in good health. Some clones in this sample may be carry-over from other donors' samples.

The CDR3 region has the DNA TGTGCCAGCAGAGACAGGCGGGAAGCTTTCTTT. This translates into CASRDRREAFF. V gene TRBV6-1 combines with J gene TRBJ1-1; possibly TRBD1 for D (6 bases). Trimming took 6 bases from V and 8 from J, leaving 10 bases between them. Germline V gene data show CDR1 as MNHNS and CDR2 as SASEGT. The CDR3 is 11 residues long.

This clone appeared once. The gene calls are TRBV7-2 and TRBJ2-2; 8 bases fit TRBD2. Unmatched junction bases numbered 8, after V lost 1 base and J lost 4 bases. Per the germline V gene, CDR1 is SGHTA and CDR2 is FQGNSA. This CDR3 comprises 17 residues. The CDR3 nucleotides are TGTGCCAGCAGCTTAGATGTGGGCGGGGGGTCCACCGGGGAGCTGTTTTTT. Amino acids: CASSLDVGGGSTGELFF.

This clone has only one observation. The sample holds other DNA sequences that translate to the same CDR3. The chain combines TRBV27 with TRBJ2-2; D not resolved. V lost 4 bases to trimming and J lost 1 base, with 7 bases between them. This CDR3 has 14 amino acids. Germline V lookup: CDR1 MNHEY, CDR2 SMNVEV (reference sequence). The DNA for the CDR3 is TGTGCCAGCAGTTCCAGACTGAACACCGGGGAGCTGTTTTTT. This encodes CASSSRLNTGELFF.

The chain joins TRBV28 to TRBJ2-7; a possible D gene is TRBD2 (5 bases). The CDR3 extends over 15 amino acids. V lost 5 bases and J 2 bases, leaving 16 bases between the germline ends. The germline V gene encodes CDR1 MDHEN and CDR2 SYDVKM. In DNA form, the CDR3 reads TGTGCCAGCAGTAGTCGCCGAGTCGGGACCTACGAGCAGTACTTC. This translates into CASSSRRVGTYEQYF.

For the CDR3, the DNA is TGTGCCAGCAGTTACCTGGGAACAGGACCGAACACTGAAGCTTTCTTT. Encoded protein: CASSYLGTGPNTEAFF. V and J are TRBV27 and TRBJ1-1, with D perhaps matching TRBD1 (5 bases). Germline V lookup: CDR1 MNHEY, CDR2 SMNVEV (reference sequence). The CDR3 length is 16 residues. The germline V and J ends were trimmed by 4 bases and 1 base, with 16 bases remaining between them.

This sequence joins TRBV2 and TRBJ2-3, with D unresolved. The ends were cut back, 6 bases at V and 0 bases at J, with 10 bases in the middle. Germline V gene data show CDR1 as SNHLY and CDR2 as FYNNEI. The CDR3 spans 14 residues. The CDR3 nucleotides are TGTGCCAGCAGGGCCGACGCTAGCACAGATACGCAGTATTTT. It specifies CASRADASTDTQYF.

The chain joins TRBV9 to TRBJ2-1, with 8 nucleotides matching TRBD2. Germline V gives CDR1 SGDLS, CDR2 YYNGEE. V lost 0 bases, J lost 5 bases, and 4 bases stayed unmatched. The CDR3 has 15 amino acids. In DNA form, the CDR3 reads TGTGCCAGCAGCGTAGGCGGGAGGACTCACAATGAGCAGTTCTTC. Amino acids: CASSVGGRTHNEQFF. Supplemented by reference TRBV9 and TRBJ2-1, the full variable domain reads DSGVTQTPKHLITATGQRVTLRCSPRSGDLSVYWYQQSLDQGLQFLIQYYNGEERAKGNILERFSAQQFPDLHSELNLSSLELGDSALYFCASSVGGRTHNEQFFGPGTRLTVL.

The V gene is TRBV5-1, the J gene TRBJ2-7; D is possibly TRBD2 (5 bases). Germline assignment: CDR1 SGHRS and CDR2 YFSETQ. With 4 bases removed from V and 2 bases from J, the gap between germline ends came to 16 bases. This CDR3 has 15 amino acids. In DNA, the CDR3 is TGCGCCAGCAGCACACGACTAACCTCAACCTACGAGCAGTACTTC. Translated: CASSTRLTSTYEQYF.

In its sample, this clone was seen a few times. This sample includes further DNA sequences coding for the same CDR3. In DNA form, the CDR3 reads TGTGCCAGCAGTGAATCGCTGAACACTGAAGCTTTCTTT. Translation: CASSESLNTEAFF. The rearrangement uses TRBV6-1 and TRBJ1-1, with D uncertain. Trimming left V 2 bases short and J 0 bases short, with 4 bases between. CDR3 length: 13 amino acids. Germline V CDR1 and CDR2: MNHNS, SASEGT.

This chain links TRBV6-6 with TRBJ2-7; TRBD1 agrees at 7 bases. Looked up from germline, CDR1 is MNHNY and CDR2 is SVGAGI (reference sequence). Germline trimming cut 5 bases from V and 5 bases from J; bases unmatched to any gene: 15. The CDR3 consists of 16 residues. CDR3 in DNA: TGTGCCAGCAGTCCCCGAAAGACAGGGTATGTGGACGAGCAGTACTTC. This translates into CASSPRKTGYVDEQYF.

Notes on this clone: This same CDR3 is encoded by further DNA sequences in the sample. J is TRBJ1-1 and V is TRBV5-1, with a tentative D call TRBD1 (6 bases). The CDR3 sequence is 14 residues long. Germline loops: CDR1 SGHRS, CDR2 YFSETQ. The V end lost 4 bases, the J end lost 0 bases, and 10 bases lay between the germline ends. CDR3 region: CASSPGQMNTEAFF. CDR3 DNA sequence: TGCGCCAGCAGCCCGGGACAAATGAACACTGAAGCTTTCTTT.

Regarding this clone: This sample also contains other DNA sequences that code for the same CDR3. In DNA, the CDR3 is TGTGCCAGTAGTATAGGCGGGGGGAACTATGGCTACACCTTC. Its protein is CASSIGGGNYGYTF. V is TRBV19 and J is TRBJ1-2; perhaps TRBD1 as D (5 bases). The CDR3 extends over 14 amino acids. V was cut by 1 base and J by 2 bases, with 8 bases left in between. CDR1 and CDR2 from the germline V gene are LNHDA and SQIVND (reference sequence).

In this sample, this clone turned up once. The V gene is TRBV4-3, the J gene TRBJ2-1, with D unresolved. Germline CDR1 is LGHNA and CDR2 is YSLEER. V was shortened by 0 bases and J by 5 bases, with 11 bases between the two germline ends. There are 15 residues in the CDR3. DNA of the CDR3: TGCGCCAGCAGCCAAGATCGGTCAGACCACAATGAGCAGTTCTTC. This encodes CASSQDRSDHNEQFF.

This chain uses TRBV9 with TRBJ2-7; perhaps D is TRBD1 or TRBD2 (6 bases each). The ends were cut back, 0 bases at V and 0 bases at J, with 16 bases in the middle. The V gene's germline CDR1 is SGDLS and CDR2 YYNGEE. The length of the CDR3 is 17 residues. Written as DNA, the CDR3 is TGTGCCAGCAGCGTAGAAGGAGGGGGTGCAGGCTCCTACGAGCAGTACTTC. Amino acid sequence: CASSVEGGGAGSYEQYF.

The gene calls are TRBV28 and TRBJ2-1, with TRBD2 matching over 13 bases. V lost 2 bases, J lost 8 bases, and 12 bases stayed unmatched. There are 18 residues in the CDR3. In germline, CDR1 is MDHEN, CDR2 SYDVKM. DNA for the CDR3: TGTGCCAGCAGTTTACCCGTCGGACTAGCGGGAGTCATCGATGAGCAGTTCTTC. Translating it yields CASSLPVGLAGVIDEQFF. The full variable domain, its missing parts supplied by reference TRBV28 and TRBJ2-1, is DVKVTQSSRYLVKRTGEKVFLECVQDMDHENMFWYRQDPGLGLRLIYFSYDVKMKEKGDIPEGYSVSREKKERFSLILESASTNQTSMYLCASSLPVGLAGVIDEQFFGPGTRLTVL.

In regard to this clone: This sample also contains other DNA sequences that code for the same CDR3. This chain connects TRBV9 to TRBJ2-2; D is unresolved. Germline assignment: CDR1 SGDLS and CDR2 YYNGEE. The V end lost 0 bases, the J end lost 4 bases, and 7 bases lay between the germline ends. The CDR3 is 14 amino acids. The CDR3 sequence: CASSVGGGTGELFF. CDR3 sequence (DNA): TGTGCCAGCAGCGTAGGGGGTGGCACCGGGGAGCTGTTTTTT. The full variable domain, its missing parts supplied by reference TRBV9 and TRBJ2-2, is DSGVTQTPKHLITATGQRVTLRCSPRSGDLSVYWYQQSLDQGLQFLIQYYNGEERAKGNILERFSAQQFPDLHSELNLSSLELGDSALYFCASSVGGGTGELFFGEGSRLTVL.

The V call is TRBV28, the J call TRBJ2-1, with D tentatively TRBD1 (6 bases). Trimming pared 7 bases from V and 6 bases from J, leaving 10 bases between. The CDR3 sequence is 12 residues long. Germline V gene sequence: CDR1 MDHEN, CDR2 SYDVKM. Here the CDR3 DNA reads TGTGCCAGCACCCCAGGGGCCAATGAGCAGTTCTTC. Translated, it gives CASTPGANEQFF.

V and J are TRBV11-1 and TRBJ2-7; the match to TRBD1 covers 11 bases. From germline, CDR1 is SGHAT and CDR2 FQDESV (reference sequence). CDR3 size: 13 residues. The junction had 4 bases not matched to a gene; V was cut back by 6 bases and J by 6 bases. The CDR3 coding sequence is TGTGCCAGCAGGATCGGGACAGGGGGCGAGCAGTACTTC. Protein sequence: CASRIGTGGEQYF.

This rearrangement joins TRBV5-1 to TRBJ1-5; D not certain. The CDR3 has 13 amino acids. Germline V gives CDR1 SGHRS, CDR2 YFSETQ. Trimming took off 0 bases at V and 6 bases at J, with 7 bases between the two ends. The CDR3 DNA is TGCGCCAGCAGCTTGGACCCAGGTCAGCCCCAGCATTTT. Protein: CASSLDPGQPQHF.